This T cell receptor beta chain was identified during a study of OX40 agonist ivuxolimab in advanced cancers. For the study in its entirety: Ivuxolimab, which targeted the costimulatory receptor OX40 (CD134), was an agonistic, fully human IgG2 monoclonal antibody. Intravenous ivuxolimab was administered to patients every 2 weeks at six dose levels: 0.01, 0.1, 0.3, 1.5, 3 and 10 mg/kg. Among the roughly 50 dose-escalation patients, about 19 had hepatocellular carcinoma, roughly 15 melanoma, 9 renal cell carcinoma and 9 head and neck cancer. A male proportion of about 79% and a mean age of approximately 62 years, ranging from 23 to 79, were recorded for the dose-escalation cohort. Prior anti-PD-1, anti-PD-L1 or anti-CTLA-4 therapy was permitted, and about two fifths of dose-escalation patients had received checkpoint inhibitors. Three dose-escalation patients achieved partial responses, one with hepatocellular carcinoma and two with cutaneous melanoma. Peripheral TCRbeta sequencing aimed to test whether ivuxolimab altered TCR sequence diversity and caused clonal T-cell expansion. The paper describes the monotherapy dose-escalation part (N ≈ 50 patients) of the phase I trial of ivuxolimab.

By sample share, this clone is medium-sized (0.01 to 0.1%). Its antigen is unknown. Base-call qualities are not available, and no considerably larger clone is one nucleotide away. The investigation overall reported the following: Partial responders in the 0.1-3.0 mg/kg groups had among the lowest normalized peripheral clonal expansion, especially among CD8+ T cells. After ivuxolimab, more expanded clones were found on average in CD8+ T cells than in CD4+ T cells. Antigen specificity was not determined for the clonally expanded peripheral T cells. Low levels of normalized T-cell clonal expansion were also seen in some patients who did not respond. At doses of 0.1 to 3.0 mg/kg, clonal expansion of both CD4+ and CD8+ blood T cells was observed from baseline to week 6.

The CDR3 covers 15 residues, taking in both the cysteine and the phenylalanine. The kept DNA is CDR3 alone, 45 bases in frame from the first base. CDR1 SGHTA and CDR2 FQGTGA were looked up in the germline V gene. V is cut back by 5 bases and J by 7 bases, with 10 bases in the junction unmatched. Genomic DNA was extracted from sorted cells for sequencing of the TCRbeta CDR3 region. The immunoSEQ Assay was used to sequence the TCRbeta CDR3 regions. The table was pulled from immuneACCESS by TCRdb, which kept in-frame rearrangements only. Such tables lose some clones; where checked, under half of the loss comes from unresolved V genes, and the rest has no known cause. The sample includes around 95,000 clones, with approximately 90% observed a single time. Under 0.65% of the sample lies in the top ten. Patients with a history of autoimmune disease or receiving systemic immunosuppression were excluded from the trial. Peripheral blood for TCR sequencing was drawn from every dose cohort at baseline, at cycle 4 day 1 and at cycle 7 day 1. Samples were obtained from an open-label, multicenter, first-in-human phase I dose-escalation trial of ivuxolimab. Adults with locally advanced or metastatic head and neck squamous cell, hepatocellular, melanoma or renal cell carcinoma were enrolled in the trial. Before TCR sequencing, CD4+ and CD8+ T cells were separately sorted from peripheral blood.

The sequencing used CD4+ or CD8+ T cells sorted from blood, collected in a trial of the OX40 agonist ivuxolimab. The sequence was obtained from an adult with an advanced solid tumor such as melanoma, head and neck, liver or kidney cancer. This receptor chain uses TRBV7-3 and TRBJ1-4, with TRBD1 matching 7 junction bases. The sequence in DNA is TGTGCCAGCAGCCCCAAGATGAGGGGGCCTGAAAAACTGTTTTTT. This sequence encodes CASSPKMRGPEKLFF.